The 27 T cell receptor beta chains given below trace back to one sample, sequenced in a study of T cell responses to AZD1222 COVID-19 vaccine. Produced via immunoSEQ multiplex PCR; TCRdb's table is partial and in-frame only. The sample carries 75,000 to 100,000 clones, roughly 85% recorded once. Sequenced material: peripheral blood, taken on day 0 of AZD1222 vaccination. These receptors all stem from an adult in good health.

The chain uses TRBV6-2 or TRBV6-3 and TRBJ1-1; 8 nucleotides align to TRBD1. The germline V gene encodes CDR1 MNHEY and CDR2 SVGEGT. This CDR3 comprises 14 residues. V gave up 2 bases and J gave up 7 bases; unmatched junction bases: 6. In DNA form, the CDR3 reads TGTGCCAGCAGTTACGTGGACAGGGAGGTTGAAGCTTTCTTT. This translates into CASSYVDREVEAFF.

V and J are TRBV5-1 and TRBJ1-1, with a tentative D call TRBD1 (6 bases). Germline V gives CDR1 SGHRS, CDR2 YFSETQ. This CDR3 is 15 amino acids long. Trimming cost V 4 bases and J 5 bases, with 18 bases left between them. CDR3 residues: CASSPGGGRWTEAFF. CDR3 nucleotide sequence: TGCGCCAGCAGCCCCGGAGGGGGGCGGTGGACTGAAGCTTTCTTT.

This sequence joins TRBV6-2 or TRBV6-3 and TRBJ1-5, with a possible D match to TRBD1 (6 bases). This CDR3 has 14 amino acids. The V end was cut by 5 bases, the J end by 6 bases, with 14 bases between. Germline V lookup: CDR1 MNHEY, CDR2 SVGEGT. The CDR3 sequence is CASSPAGGFQPQHF. Here the CDR3 DNA reads TGTGCCAGCAGTCCGGCGGGGGGCTTTCAGCCCCAGCATTTT.

V is TRBV15 and J is TRBJ2-7; D gene unclear. V was shortened by 3 bases and J by 5 bases, with 20 bases between the two germline ends. The CDR3 is 16 amino acids. CDR1 LNHNV and CDR2 YYDKDF come from the germline V gene (reference sequence). CDR3 nucleotides: TGTGCCACCAGCAGCCCTTACGGGTGGATGGACCACGAGCAGTACTTC. Protein: CATSSPYGWMDHEQYF.

This clone is a singleton in its sample. This rearrangement joins TRBV27 to TRBJ2-2, with 12 bases aligning to TRBD2. CDR1 and CDR2 from the germline V gene are MNHEY and SMNVEV (reference sequence). The CDR3 runs 17 residues. V lost 3 bases and J lost 6; bases outside the gene matches: 8. CDR3 DNA sequence: TGTGCCAGCAGTTTGCAACTAGCGGGGGGCCCCTCCGGGGAGCTGTTTTTT. This encodes CASSLQLAGGPSGELFF.

The sample holds a few counts of this clone. The chain couples TRBV5-1 to TRBJ1-3; D uncertain. The germline V gene encodes CDR1 SGHRS and CDR2 YFSETQ. V was pared by 4 bases and J by 4 bases, with 12 bases between. The CDR3 is 14 residues long. The CDR3 is CASSPRTDGNTIYF. DNA for the CDR3: TGCGCCAGCAGCCCCCGGACGGACGGAAACACCATATATTTT. Drawing the rest from reference TRBV5-1 and TRBJ1-3, the complete variable domain is KAGVTQTPRYLIKTRGQQVTLSCSPISGHRSVSWYQQTPGQGLQFLFEYFSETQRNKGNFPGRFSGRQFSNSRSEMNVSTLELGDSALYLCASSPRTDGNTIYFGEGSWLTVV.

The chain joins TRBV4-3 to TRBJ2-3; D uncertain. The CDR3 spans 12 residues. V shed 0 bases and J shed 7 bases, with 5 bases lying between them. Germline CDR1 LGHNA, CDR2 YSLEER. The CDR3 protein is CASSQEGNTQYF. DNA of the CDR3: TGCGCCAGCAGCCAAGAGGGAAATACGCAGTATTTT.

The J gene is TRBJ2-1, the V gene TRBV7-6; 11 bases agree with TRBD1. The germline gives CDR1 SGHVS, CDR2 FNYEAQ. The V and J ends lost 6 bases and 4 bases, in that order; junction bases with no gene match: 5. This CDR3 region has 15 residues. The CDR3 nucleotides are TGTGCCAGCAGTACCGGGACAGGGGGGTACAATGAGCAGTTCTTC. This encodes CASSTGTGGYNEQFF. Full variable domain (rest looked up from reference TRBV7-6 and TRBJ2-1): GAGVSQSPRYKVTKRGQDVALRCDPISGHVSLYWYRQALGQGPEFLTYFNYEAQQDKSGLPNDRFSAERPEGSISTLTIQRTEQRDSAMYRCASSTGTGGYNEQFFGPGTRLTVL.

The genes are TRBV7-9 and TRBJ2-3; perhaps TRBD1 as D (6 bases). There are 13 residues in the CDR3. V was shortened by 4 bases and J by 3 bases, with 8 bases between the two germline ends. Germline V CDR1 and CDR2: SEHNR, FQNEAQ (reference sequence). CDR3: CASSSTGTDTQYF. The CDR3, as DNA: TGTGCCAGCAGCTCAACAGGGACAGATACGCAGTATTTT.

The CDR3 reads CAWRVDFGGGYTF. CDR3 in DNA: TGTGCCTGGAGGGTTGACTTCGGAGGAGGCTACACCTTC. J is TRBJ1-2 and V is TRBV30, with D uncertain. The V end was cut by 3 bases, the J end by 8 bases, with 16 bases between. CDR3 length: 13 amino acids. The germline V gene encodes CDR1 GTSNPN and CDR2 SVGIG (reference sequence).

The V call is TRBV11-3, the J call TRBJ1-1, with TRBD1 matching 7 bases. V shed 4 bases and J 10 bases; nucleotides not matched to a gene: 6. The CDR3 sequence is 12 residues long. Germline V lookup: CDR1 SGHNT, CDR2 YENEEA. CDR3 nucleotide sequence: TGTGCCAGCAGCTCCGACAGGGCGGGAGCTTTCTTT. Its protein is CASSSDRAGAFF.

The chain employs TRBV2 and TRBJ1-1, with unresolved D. V was clipped by 5 bases and J by 8 bases, with 9 bases between them. Germline lookup yields CDR1 SNHLY and CDR2 FYNNEI. The CDR3 is 11 amino acids. The CDR3 region is CASSLLGEAFF. The CDR3 coding sequence is TGTGCCAGCAGTCTCCTAGGAGAAGCTTTCTTT.

The chain uses TRBV7-2 and TRBJ2-3; 11 positions agree with TRBD2. The J segment lost 5 bases and the V segment lost 5 bases, leaving 6 bases of the junction unmatched. The germline V gene encodes CDR1 SGHTA and CDR2 FQGNSA. The CDR3 spans 15 residues. The DNA of the CDR3 is TGTGCCAGCAGCCATAGCGGGAGGGGCCAAGATACGCAGTATTTT. It codes for CASSHSGRGQDTQYF.

This chain joins TRBV6-5 and TRBJ2-2, with D maybe TRBD1 (6 bases). V was pared by 11 bases and J by 1 base, with 14 bases between. The CDR3 extends over 14 amino acids. Germline V gene data show CDR1 as MNHEY and CDR2 as SVGAGI. The CDR3 here is CAAEGQLNTGELFF. The CDR3 region has the DNA TGTGCCGCCGAGGGACAATTGAACACCGGGGAGCTGTTTTTT.

J is TRBJ2-2 and V is TRBV6-6; 12 nucleotides line up with TRBD2. The trim removed 6 bases at V and 4 bases at J, leaving 6 bases unmatched. This CDR3 comprises 16 residues. Germline CDR1 MNHNY, CDR2 SVGAGI (reference sequence). This chain's CDR3 is CASRILAGGLTGELFF. CDR3 in DNA: TGTGCCAGCAGGATACTAGCGGGGGGCCTCACCGGGGAGCTGTTTTTT.

The chain carries TRBV3-1 (or the pseudogene TRBV3-2) and TRBJ1-2; tentatively, D is TRBD1 (5 bases). Per germline, CDR1 LGHDT and CDR2 YNNKEL (reference sequence). The CDR3 has 13 residues. V lost 0 bases to trimming and J lost 8 bases, with 10 bases between them. The CDR3 DNA follows: TGTGCCAGCAGCCAAGATGCGGGACGCGGCTACACCTTC. Amino acids: CASSQDAGRGYTF.

This chain uses TRBV5-1 with TRBJ2-7; the D is unclear. Germline-derived CDR1 and CDR2 are SGHRS and YFSETQ. This CDR3 contains 14 residues. Trimming pared 1 base from V and 2 bases from J, leaving 10 bases between. CDR3 nucleotides: TGCGCCAGCAGCTTGCAGAGTACCACCTACGAGCAGTACTTC. It codes for CASSLQSTTYEQYF.

CDR3 sequence: CASSPGSIYEQYF. In DNA, the CDR3 is TGTGCCAGCAGTCCCGGGTCCATCTACGAGCAGTACTTC. This chain links TRBV5-4 with TRBJ2-7; D ambiguous. V shed 5 bases and J shed 3 bases, with 12 bases lying between them. The CDR3 spans 13 residues. The germline gives CDR1 SGHNT, CDR2 YYREEE (reference sequence).

The chain combines TRBV3-1 (or the pseudogene TRBV3-2) with TRBJ2-3, with TRBD2 as a possible D gene (6 bases). The CDR3 is made up of 15 amino acids. V was pared by 3 bases and J by 0 bases, with 10 bases between. Germline CDR1 is LGHDT and CDR2 is YNNKEL (reference sequence). CDR3 amino acids: CASSQVLASTDTQYF. The CDR3 DNA reads TGTGCCAGCAGCCAGGTTCTAGCGAGCACAGATACGCAGTATTTT.

The genes are TRBV4-3 and TRBJ2-7, with 9 bases aligning to TRBD2. With 3 bases clipped from V and 3 bases from J, the junction kept 6 bases outside the gene matches. Germline V lookup: CDR1 LGHNA, CDR2 YSLEER. The CDR3 length is 15 residues. DNA of the CDR3: TGCGCCAGCAGCCAGGGGCGGGAGGGACGCTACGAGCAGTACTTC. Amino acid sequence: CASSQGREGRYEQYF.

The V call is TRBV3-1 (or the pseudogene TRBV3-2), the J call TRBJ2-2, with D perhaps TRBD2 (5 bases). Trimming took off 0 bases at V and 4 bases at J, with 12 bases between the two ends. The CDR3 extends over 16 amino acids. Germline V gives CDR1 LGHDT, CDR2 YNNKEL (reference sequence). The CDR3 is CASSQERADGTGELFF. In nucleotides, the CDR3 is TGTGCCAGCAGCCAAGAGAGGGCTGATGGCACCGGGGAGCTGTTTTTT.

This clone was picked up a small number of times. The genes are TRBV18 and TRBJ2-7; 8 nucleotides match TRBD1. With V trimmed by 3 bases and J by 6 bases, 1 base remained unmatched. This CDR3 region has 12 residues. Germline CDR1 reads KGHSH; CDR2 reads LQKENI. CDR3 residues: CASSPGQGEQYF. The CDR3 nucleotides read TGTGCCAGCTCACCCGGACAGGGCGAGCAGTACTTC.

The chain is built from TRBV4-3 and TRBJ2-5; D not resolved. This CDR3 comprises 13 residues. The germline V gene has CDR1 LGHNA and CDR2 YSLEER. V lost 1 base and J lost 4, with 7 bases in between. This chain's CDR3 is CASSQVQGETQYF. The CDR3 DNA reads as TGCGCCAGCAGCCAAGTGCAAGGAGAGACCCAGTACTTC.

V and J are TRBV2 and TRBJ1-1, with 7 bases matching TRBD1. The germline V gene encodes CDR1 SNHLY and CDR2 FYNNEI. CDR3 length: 14 amino acids. Unmatched junction bases numbered 6, after V lost 8 bases and J lost 0 bases. In DNA, the CDR3 is TGTGCCAGCGTTCTTACAGGGGTGAACACTGAAGCTTTCTTT. This translates into CASVLTGVNTEAFF.

The J gene is TRBJ2-1, the V gene TRBV7-8; TRBD2 agrees at 9 bases. Germline trimming cut 5 bases from V and 9 bases from J; bases unmatched to any gene: 11. The CDR3 runs to 15 residues. Germline CDR1 reads SGHVS; CDR2 reads FQNEAQ. Written as DNA, the CDR3 is TGTGCCAGCAGCCGTACCATGGCGGGAGGGGGTGAGCAGTTCTTC. It specifies CASSRTMAGGGEQFF. The full variable domain, with the rest looked up from reference TRBV7-8 and TRBJ2-1, is GAGVSQSPRYKVAKRGQDVALRCDPISGHVSLFWYQQALGQGPEFLTYFQNEAQLDKSGLPSDRFFAERPEGSVSTLKIQRTQQEDSAVYLCASSRTMAGGGEQFFGPGTRLTVL.

The CDR3 nucleotides are TGCAGCGTTAGGGGCCAGGGAAGAACTGAAGCTTTCTTT. Amino acids: CSVRGQGRTEAFF. The chain has TRBV29-1 and TRBJ1-1, with D possibly TRBD1 on 5 matching bases. V was clipped by 5 bases and J by 5 bases, with 15 bases between them. CDR3 length equals 13 residues. Germline assignment: CDR1 SQVTM and CDR2 ANQGSEA.

This clone showed up just once. The chain recombines TRBV5-1 with TRBJ2-5; D is ambiguous. V was shortened by 1 base and J by 5 bases, with 6 bases between the two germline ends. CDR3 length: 12 residues. CDR1 is SGHRS, CDR2 YFSETQ, per germline. The CDR3 bases are TGCGCCAGCAGCTTGAACGGCGAGACCCAGTACTTC. Translated: CASSLNGETQYF.